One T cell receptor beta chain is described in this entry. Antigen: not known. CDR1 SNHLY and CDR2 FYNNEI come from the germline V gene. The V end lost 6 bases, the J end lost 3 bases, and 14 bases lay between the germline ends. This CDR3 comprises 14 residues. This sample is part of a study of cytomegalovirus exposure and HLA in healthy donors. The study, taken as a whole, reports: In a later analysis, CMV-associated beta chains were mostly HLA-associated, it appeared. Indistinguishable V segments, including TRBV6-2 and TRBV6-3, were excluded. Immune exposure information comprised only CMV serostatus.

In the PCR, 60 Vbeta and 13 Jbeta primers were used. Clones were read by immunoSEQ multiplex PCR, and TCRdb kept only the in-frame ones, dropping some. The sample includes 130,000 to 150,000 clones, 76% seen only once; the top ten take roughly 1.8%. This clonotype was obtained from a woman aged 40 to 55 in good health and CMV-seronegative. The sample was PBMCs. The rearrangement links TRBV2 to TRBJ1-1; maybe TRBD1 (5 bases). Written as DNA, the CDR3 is TGTGCCAGCAGACTGGAGCGGGGGGACACTGAAGCTTTCTTT. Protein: CASRLERGDTEAFF.